The clone carrying this T cell receptor beta chain was observed a few times. Its antigen is unidentified. Germline lookup yields CDR1 DFQATT and CDR2 SNEGSKA (reference sequence). The CDR3 spans 16 residues. V was shortened by 1 base and J by 2 bases, with 15 bases between the two germline ends. As TCR cDNA was made by 5'RACE template switching, a universal primer site and UMIs were added. TCRdb re-called the 5' RACE reads with MiXCR, one entry per CDR3 protein. This table holds 340,000 or so distinct CDR3 sequences, 12% found once. These data belong to a study of T cells after yellow fever vaccination. Study at large: With SMART-Seq v4 Ultra Low Input, the fractions containing low cell numbers were prepared.

Study-level results: Sorted repertoires could include abundant contaminating clonotypes from bulk cells. Clonotypes shared by both compartments, CD4 and CD8, made up a small share.

The sample was CD4+ T cells sorted from PBMCs, taken 15 days after the yellow fever booster vaccination. The V gene is TRBV20-1, the J gene TRBJ1-5, with a possible D match to TRBD1 (6 bases). The clonotype was recovered from a man in his late teens or twenties who received the YFV17D yellow fever vaccine. The CDR3 DNA is TGCAGTGCTAGAGTCCGAGGCAGGGGTGGCAATCAGCCCCAGCATTTT. Translation: CSARVRGRGGNQPQHF.